A single sample is the source of the 11 T cell receptor beta chains below, sequenced in a study of identical twins. TCRdb fed the 5' RACE reads into MiXCR, producing one record per CDR3 protein. This sample has roughly 750,000 distinct CDR3 sequences, with less than 25% found just once. The same sample was also studied in work on T cells expressing NK-cell markers.

Specimen: PBMCs. Receptors originate from a woman under 30 in good health.

This clonotype has a single count. The V and J genes are TRBV2 and TRBJ2-1, with TRBD2 identical over 10 bases. Trimming at V came to 10 bases and at J to 6 bases, leaving 15 bases not matched to a gene. There are 16 residues in the CDR3. Germline V CDR1 and CDR2: SNHLY, FYNNEI. CDR3 sequence (DNA): TGTGCCACTAGGGGCCTAGCGGGAGCTGTACGCAATGAGCAGTTCTTC. It encodes CATRGLAGAVRNEQFF.

Only a few counts were recorded for this clonotype. The rearrangement links TRBV12-3 or TRBV12-4 to TRBJ2-7, with D possibly matching TRBD1 (7 bases). The CDR3 extends over 13 amino acids. Trimming left V 3 bases short and J 6 bases short, with 12 bases between. DNA for the CDR3: TGTGCCAGCAGTTTGCACAGGGGAGGCGAGCAGTACTTC. This encodes CASSLHRGGEQYF.

In its sample, this clonotype was seen many times. The chain employs TRBV12-3 or TRBV12-4 and TRBJ2-7, with D possibly TRBD2 on 5 matching bases. The ends were cut back, 6 bases at V and 5 bases at J, with 11 bases in the middle. The CDR3 contains 12 residues. The CDR3 nucleotides read TGTGCCAGCAGGGAGGAGTCCAACGAGCAGTACTTC. Protein: CASREESNEQYF.

In this sample, this clonotype turned up a few times. The rearrangement links TRBV20-1 to TRBJ2-5; D unclear. CDR3 length: 11 residues. Germline V gene data show CDR1 as DFQATT and CDR2 as SNEGSKA (reference sequence). V shed 6 bases and J shed 2 bases, with 7 bases lying between them. The CDR3 loop is CSADLQETQYF. In DNA, the CDR3 is TGCAGTGCCGACCTGCAAGAGACCCAGTACTTC.

The CDR3 sequence is CASSFSGAPGTGELFF. CDR3 in DNA: TGTGCCAGCAGCTTCTCCGGCGCTCCGGGCACCGGGGAGCTGTTTTTT. The chain joins TRBV5-5 to TRBJ2-2; no clear D. V lost 2 bases and J lost 4, with 15 bases in between. Per germline, CDR1 SGHKS and CDR2 YYEKEE (reference sequence). The CDR3 is 16 residues long.

The genes are TRBV4-3 and TRBJ2-3; 12 bases align to TRBD2. Germline loops: CDR1 LGHNA, CDR2 YSLEER. The CDR3 has 17 amino acids. The ends lost 3 bases at V and 4 bases at J; junction bases unmatched: 8. CDR3 nucleotides: TGCGCCAGCAGCCACCGACTAGCGGGAGAGGTTGCAGATACGCAGTATTTT. This gives the protein CASSHRLAGEVADTQYF.

This chain joins TRBV11-2 and TRBJ2-5; 9 nucleotides line up with TRBD1. The J segment lost 4 bases and the V segment lost 5 bases, leaving 8 bases of the junction unmatched. Germline V gene lookup returns CDR1 SGHAT and CDR2 FQNNGV. The CDR3 length is 15 residues. As DNA, the CDR3 is TGTGCCAGCAGCGCCCTAGACAGGGGGGGAGAGACCCAGTACTTC. Amino acid sequence: CASSALDRGGETQYF.

This clonotype was seen a few times. The rearrangement uses TRBV5-6 and TRBJ1-5; D is uncertain. This CDR3 contains 15 residues. Trimming stripped 2 bases from V and 11 bases from J, with 20 bases between. In germline, CDR1 is SGHDT, CDR2 YYEEEE. CDR3 DNA: TGTGCCAGCAGCTTATCCGGCTCGACCCTTGGGTCCCAGCATTTT. It is translated as CASSLSGSTLGSQHF.

The rearrangement links TRBV19 to TRBJ2-7; D perhaps matches TRBD1 (6 bases). Germline CDR1 and CDR2: LNHDA and SQIVND (reference sequence). The CDR3 runs 14 residues. The V end was cut by 6 bases, the J end by 3 bases, with 15 bases between. CDR3 protein: CASSRPGTNYEQYF. The CDR3 nucleotides read TGTGCCAGTAGCCGCCCAGGGACAAACTACGAGCAGTACTTC.

The rearrangement uses TRBV30 and TRBJ2-1, with D possibly being TRBD1 (6 bases). This CDR3 region has 13 residues. Between the trimmed V and J ends, which lost 0 bases and 6 bases, there was a span of 9 bases. The V gene's germline CDR1 is GTSNPN and CDR2 SVGIG (reference sequence). CDR3 residues: CAWSVGATNEQFF. CDR3 sequence (DNA): TGTGCCTGGAGTGTGGGGGCGACCAATGAGCAGTTCTTC.

This clonotype was seen repeatedly, ten times or more. J is TRBJ2-1 and V is TRBV4-3; 7 nucleotides match TRBD1. V lost 2 bases, J lost 7 bases, and 2 bases stayed unmatched. CDR1 is LGHNA, CDR2 YSLEER, per germline. The CDR3 has 13 amino acids. The CDR3 reads CASSQLQGNEQFF. The CDR3 DNA reads TGCGCCAGCAGCCAACTACAGGGGAATGAGCAGTTCTTC.